The 30 T cell receptor beta chains listed next were all sequenced from one sample in a study of CD8 T cells in ankylosing spondylitis. TCRdb fed the 5' RACE reads into MiXCR, producing one record per CDR3 protein. The repertoire holds 130,000 or so distinct CDR3 sequences, about 7% seen once, with 12% in the top ten. The specimen was blood, either unsorted or a sorted T cell fraction (not recorded which). All receptors come from a male donor with ankylosing spondylitis or in good health (not recorded which).

This clonotype was detected ten times or more. The J gene is TRBJ2-3, the V gene TRBV24-1; 7 nucleotides line up with TRBD1. V lost 0 bases to trimming and J lost 4 bases; unmatched junction nucleotides: 18. The CDR3 is 20 residues long. The germline gives CDR1 KGHDR, CDR2 SFDVKD. CDR3 nucleotides: TGTGCCACCAGTGATTTGCTCCACCTATACAGGGGAGATAACCCAGATACGCAGTATTTT. Translated, it gives CATSDLLHLYRGDNPDTQYF.

Points on this clonotype: This clone may be a read error of a much larger clone one base away. The rearrangement links TRBV10-3 to TRBJ1-2; D unclear. The CDR3 runs 12 residues. From germline, CDR1 is ENHRY and CDR2 SYGVKD. Written as DNA, the CDR3 is TGTGCCATCTCGTTGGGCGACTATGGCTACCCCTTC. The encoded protein is CAISLGDYGYPF.

There are a few counts of this clonotype. V usage is TRBV29-1 and J usage is TRBJ1-2, with a possible D match to TRBD1 (5 bases). V was pared by 2 bases and J by 4 bases, with 8 bases between. This CDR3 region has 12 residues. Germline V gene lookup returns CDR1 SQVTM and CDR2 ANQGSEA. CDR3 DNA sequence: TGCAGCGTTGAATCTGGGGGCTATGGCTACACCTTC. Its translation: CSVESGGYGYTF.

This clonotype has a count of ten or more. The rearrangement uses TRBV5-1 and TRBJ2-3; 8 bases are shared with TRBD1. The CDR3 spans 18 residues. Germline V lookup: CDR1 SGHRS, CDR2 YFSETQ. Unmatched junction bases numbered 18, after V lost 5 bases and J lost 4 bases. This CDR3 is CASRHLWGQGARADTQYF. The DNA of the CDR3 is TGCGCCAGCAGACACTTGTGGGGGCAGGGGGCTCGGGCAGATACGCAGTATTTT.

This clonotype was observed at least ten times. The V call is TRBV3-1, the J call TRBJ2-3; no clear D. The CDR3 is 14 amino acids. Trimming took off 1 base at V and 4 bases at J, with 9 bases between the two ends. Germline assignment: CDR1 LGHDT and CDR2 YNNKEL (reference sequence). In DNA, the CDR3 is TGTGCCAGCAGCCAAGGTATAGGGTCAGATACGCAGTATTTT. Amino acid sequence: CASSQGIGSDTQYF.

A word on this clonotype: Just one base apart from a much larger clone, this may be a read error. The rearrangement uses TRBV20-1 and TRBJ1-4, with 7 nucleotides matching TRBD1. The CDR3 length is 13 residues. Looked up from germline, CDR1 is DFQATT and CDR2 is SNEGSKA (reference sequence). CDR3 in amino acids: CSAPDRRNVKLFF. The CDR3 bases are TGCAGTGCCCCGGACAGGCGTAATGTAAAACTGTTTTTT.

This clonotype was detected only a few times. The chain has TRBV7-2 and TRBJ1-1; 9 nucleotides line up with TRBD1. V was pared by 0 bases and J by 14 bases, with 4 bases of the junction left unmatched. There are 12 residues in the CDR3. The germline V gene has CDR1 SGHTA and CDR2 FQGNSA. The CDR3 sequence is CASSLAGTGRFF. DNA of the CDR3: TGTGCCAGCAGCTTAGCCGGGACAGGGAGGTTCTTT.

This clonotype was picked up a small number of times. The rearrangement links TRBV7-3 to TRBJ1-6, with D hard to call. CDR1 is SGHTA, CDR2 FQGTGA, per germline. V was trimmed by 1 base and J by 6 bases, leaving 13 bases between them. The CDR3 length is 16 residues. The CDR3 DNA is TGTGCCAGCAGCTTAAGACCTCCGGGAACTAATTCACCCCTCCACTTT. Protein sequence: CASSLRPPGTNSPLHF.

The table lists this clonotype with many counts. J is TRBJ2-3 and V is TRBV12-3 or TRBV12-4; 8 bases are a match to TRBD2. CDR3 size: 14 residues. Trimming removed 8 bases from V and 2 bases from J; junction bases left unmatched: 6. The CDR3 DNA sequence: TGTGCCAGCGGGTCGGGGGGGTCCACAGATACGCAGTATTTT. Its translation: CASGSGGSTDTQYF.

This clonotype was recorded many times. This chain uses TRBV6-1 with TRBJ2-1, with 7 bases matching TRBD2. V dropped 5 bases and J dropped 0; count of bases not matched to a gene: 7. The CDR3 is made up of 16 amino acids. Germline V gene lookup returns CDR1 MNHNS and CDR2 SASEGT. In nucleotides, the CDR3 is TGTGCCAGCAGTCGGACTAGAGACAGCTCCTACAATGAGCAGTTCTTC. It is translated as CASSRTRDSSYNEQFF.

The sample holds many counts of this clonotype. The chain has TRBV7-6 and TRBJ2-1; D unclear. Trimming stripped 1 base from V and 7 bases from J, with 11 bases between. This CDR3 has 14 amino acids. Germline values: CDR1 SGHVS, CDR2 FNYEAQ. CDR3 nucleotides: TGTGCCAGCAGCTTAGATCCTAGTGGGAATGAGCAGTTCTTC. Translation gives CASSLDPSGNEQFF.

Ten or more counts support this clonotype. This rearrangement joins TRBV5-1 to TRBJ2-1; possible D gene TRBD1, 7 bases. This CDR3 has 18 amino acids. V dropped 0 bases and J dropped 4 bases, with 20 bases sitting between them. The germline gives CDR1 SGHRS, CDR2 YFSETQ. CDR3 in amino acids: CASSLEVTGDSLYNEQFF. For the CDR3, the DNA is TGCGCCAGCAGCTTGGAGGTAACAGGGGACTCACTTTACAATGAGCAGTTCTTC. Together with reference TRBV5-1 and TRBJ2-1, the CDR3 gives the full variable domain: KAGVTQTPRYLIKTRGQQVTLSCSPISGHRSVSWYQQTPGQGLQFLFEYFSETQRNKGNFPGRFSGRQFSNSRSEMNVSTLELGDSALYLCASSLEVTGDSLYNEQFFGPGTRLTVL.

Ten or more counts support this clonotype. The rearrangement uses TRBV5-1 and TRBJ2-2; 10 nucleotides line up with TRBD2. Germline V gene lookup returns CDR1 SGHRS and CDR2 YFSETQ. This CDR3 spans 16 amino acids. Trimming removed 3 bases from V and 5 bases from J; junction bases left unmatched: 7. CDR3 loop: CASSSRAGGLTGELFF. The CDR3 nucleotides are TGCGCCAGCAGCTCGAGAGCGGGAGGGCTTACCGGGGAGCTGTTTTTT.

This clonotype was seen repeatedly, ten times or more. The J gene is TRBJ1-2, the V gene TRBV20-1, with a weak D call TRBD1 (5 bases). The CDR3 extends over 11 amino acids. Trimming pared 6 bases from V and 8 bases from J, leaving 13 bases between. Germline CDR1 reads DFQATT; CDR2 reads SNEGSKA (reference sequence). This chain's CDR3 is CSASRGDGYTF. For the CDR3, the DNA is TGCAGTGCATCGCGTGGGGACGGCTACACCTTC.

This clonotype was seen more than once but under ten times. This may be a read error, as it is one base from a much larger clone. The J gene is TRBJ2-7, the V gene TRBV20-1; D is ambiguous. CDR1 DFQATT and CDR2 SNEGSKA come from the germline V gene (reference sequence). The CDR3 length is 11 residues. The chain's CDR3 is CSLAPHREQYF. CDR3 in DNA: TGCAGCCTCGCCCCCCATAGAGAGCAGTACTTC.

Many counts were recorded for this clonotype. The rearrangement joins TRBV13 to TRBJ1-3; 8 bases map to TRBD1. V dropped 2 bases and J dropped 2; count of bases not matched to a gene: 2. This CDR3 contains 15 residues. From germline, CDR1 is PRHDT and CDR2 FYEKMQ (reference sequence). This CDR3 is CASSLRTGPGNTIYF. The CDR3 bases are TGTGCCAGCAGCTTACGGACAGGGCCTGGAAACACCATATATTTT.

In this sample, this clonotype turned up many times. This chain uses TRBV24-1 with TRBJ2-1, with 14 bases that match TRBD2. The CDR3 loop spans 16 amino acids. CDR1 is KGHDR and CDR2 is SFDVKD in the germline V gene. With 4 bases clipped from V and 7 bases from J, the junction kept 5 bases outside the gene matches. The DNA of the CDR3 is TGTGCCACCAGTGACACCGGGACTAGCGGGGGAAATGAGCAGTTCTTC. This encodes CATSDTGTSGGNEQFF.

This clonotype has at least ten counts. The chain recombines TRBV5-1 with TRBJ2-5; D might be TRBD2 (6 bases). The CDR3 is 16 amino acids. Germline lookup yields CDR1 SGHRS and CDR2 YFSETQ. Trimming removed 0 bases at V and 2 bases at J, with 14 bases between. The CDR3 DNA reads as TGCGCCAGCAGCTTGGCCGTTGCGGGGACTCAAGAGACCCAGTACTTC. It yields the protein CASSLAVAGTQETQYF.

With regard to this clonotype: A much larger clonotype is one base distant, so this may be a read error. The conserved phenylalanine or tryptophan is not found at the CDR3 terminus, so this likely reflects a read error. CDR3 nucleotides: TGTGCCAGCGGGACAGGGTGGGCCAAAAACATTCAGTACTAC. Translating gives CASGTGWAKNIQYY. The chain joins TRBV7-2 to TRBJ2-4; 9 bases are a match to TRBD1. The CDR3 spans 14 residues. The germline V gene has CDR1 SGHTA and CDR2 FQGNSA. J lost 1 base, V lost 8 bases, and 3 bases had no gene match.

This clonotype was seen ten or more times. The chain has TRBV15 and TRBJ1-2; TRBD1 might be the D (6 bases). Germline V gene sequence: CDR1 LNHNV, CDR2 YYDKDF (reference sequence). CDR3 size: 14 residues. The ends were cut back, 0 bases at V and 6 bases at J, with 11 bases in the middle. The CDR3 DNA reads TGTGCCACCAGCAGAGAACAGGGAGTGGATGGCTACACCTTC. Amino acids: CATSREQGVDGYTF.

This clonotype was detected ten times or more. The chain joins TRBV29-1 to TRBJ2-3; D is unresolved. Deletions cut 1 base from V and 0 bases from J, with 5 bases between. Germline V gene lookup returns CDR1 SQVTM and CDR2 ANQGSEA. This CDR3 comprises 13 residues. CDR3 sequence reads: CSVEGDSTDTQYF. The CDR3 nucleotides read TGCAGCGTTGAAGGAGATAGCACAGATACGCAGTATTTT.

This clonotype was seen many times. The rearrangement uses TRBV11-2 and TRBJ1-2; 9 nucleotides match TRBD1. V dropped 3 bases and J dropped 4; count of bases not matched to a gene: 3. From germline, CDR1 is SGHAT and CDR2 FQNNGV. This CDR3 spans 14 amino acids. CDR3 in amino acids: CASSFSTGGYGYTF. In DNA, the CDR3 is TGTGCCAGCAGCTTTTCGACAGGGGGCTATGGCTACACCTTC.

This clonotype has a count of ten or more. This sequence joins TRBV20-1 and TRBJ2-1; 11 bases line up with TRBD2. V trimming: 3 bases; J trimming: 6 bases; junction bases outside the gene matches: 10. The CDR3 extends over 16 amino acids. Germline CDR1 DFQATT, CDR2 SNEGSKA (reference sequence). CDR3 nucleotides: TGCAGTGCTAGTCCCGGCGGGCTAGCGGGAGGCAATGAGCAGTTCTTC. It yields the protein CSASPGGLAGGNEQFF.

This clonotype was detected many times. A junction end diverges from the germline sequence, so it may reflect a read error. J is TRBJ1-1 and V is TRBV20-1; D possibly corresponds to TRBD1 (6 bases). Looked up from germline, CDR1 is DFQATT and CDR2 is SNEGSKA (reference sequence). There are 12 residues in the CDR3. The CDR3 spells CSASVGQLRDVF. In DNA form, the CDR3 reads TGCAGTGCTAGTGTCGGACAGTTACGCGACGTCTTT.

There are many counts of this clonotype. The rearrangement links TRBV5-1 to TRBJ2-3; 8 nucleotides match TRBD1. In germline, CDR1 is SGHRS, CDR2 YFSETQ. V was pared by 1 base and J by 4 bases, with 14 bases of the junction left unmatched. The length of the CDR3 is 18 residues. Here the CDR3 reads CASSLLSGGSSTSDTQYF. As DNA, the CDR3 is TGCGCCAGCAGCTTGTTGTCAGGGGGCTCCTCAACGTCAGATACGCAGTATTTT.

This clonotype was picked up many times. The chain couples TRBV12-3 or TRBV12-4 to TRBJ2-5, with 10 bases that match TRBD2. V shed 1 base, J shed 2 bases, and the junction held 1 base outside the gene matches. The CDR3 has 15 amino acids. The CDR3 coding sequence is TGTGCCAGCAGTTTAGAGACTAGCGGGCAAGAGACCCAGTACTTC. Amino acid sequence: CASSLETSGQETQYF.

The V and J genes are TRBV20-1 and TRBJ1-2; TRBD1 is a possible D gene (6 bases). The CDR3 loop spans 12 amino acids. Germline lookup yields CDR1 DFQATT and CDR2 SNEGSKA (reference sequence). In DNA, the CDR3 is TGCAGCGTCCGGACAGCTAACTATGGCTACACCTTC. As protein: CSVRTANYGYTF.

This clonotype appeared many times. The chain has TRBV11-2 and TRBJ1-6, with unresolved D. This CDR3 is 14 amino acids long. V dropped 5 bases and J dropped 9 bases, with 14 bases sitting between them. Germline V gene lookup returns CDR1 SGHAT and CDR2 FQNNGV. The CDR3 protein is CASSPFVEGSPLHF. CDR3 DNA sequence: TGTGCCAGCAGCCCTTTCGTCGAGGGTTCACCCCTCCACTTT.

This clonotype was observed many times. The rearrangement uses TRBV9 and TRBJ2-1; a possible D gene is TRBD1 (6 bases). From germline, CDR1 is SGDLS and CDR2 YYNGEE. CDR3 size: 15 residues. The V end was cut by 0 bases, the J end by 2 bases, with 9 bases between. The CDR3 bases are TGTGCCAGCAGCGTAGCGAGGGGGACCTACAATGAGCAGTTCTTC. This sequence encodes CASSVARGTYNEQFF.

This chain links TRBV19 with TRBJ1-1; D unclear. V lost 1 base and J lost 4, with 7 bases in between. The CDR3 is 13 amino acids. Germline V lookup: CDR1 LNHDA, CDR2 SQIVND (reference sequence). The CDR3 sequence is CASSIGGSTEAFF. CDR3 DNA: TGTGCCAGTAGTATAGGAGGTAGCACTGAAGCTTTCTTT.